These 8 T cell receptor beta chains originate from one sample sequenced in a study of cytomegalovirus exposure and HLA in healthy donors. The study ran its PCR with 60 Vbeta and 13 Jbeta primers. Method: immunoSEQ multiplex PCR; TCRdb's copy keeps in-frame clones and lacks some. The table lists tens of thousands of clones, around four fifths of them singletons. Sequenced: PBMCs. These receptors all stem from a woman in her 30s in good health and CMV-seronegative.

The J gene is TRBJ1-4, the V gene TRBV5-1, with 8 bases matching TRBD1. The CDR3 runs 15 residues. Germline CDR1 reads SGHRS; CDR2 reads YFSETQ. The J segment lost 3 bases and the V segment lost 3 bases, leaving 4 bases of the junction unmatched. CDR3 nucleotide sequence: TGCGCCAGCAGCTATGCAGGGGGCTCTAATGAAAAACTGTTTTTT. It specifies CASSYAGGSNEKLFF.

A few counts support this clone. The V call is TRBV27, the J call TRBJ1-1; D unresolved. The V end was cut by 4 bases, the J end by 5 bases, with 14 bases between. This CDR3 has 14 residues. Germline values: CDR1 MNHEY, CDR2 SMNVEV (reference sequence). Written as DNA, the CDR3 is TGTGCCAGCAGTTCACCTCCGCCCGGGACTGAAGCTTTCTTT. It encodes CASSSPPPGTEAFF.

Comments on this clone: The junction does not match germline at one end; this may be a read error. The rearrangement links TRBV5-1 to TRBJ1-2; a possible D gene is TRBD1 (5 bases). The germline V gene encodes CDR1 SGHRS and CDR2 YFSETQ. CDR3 length equals 14 residues. The CDR3 DNA reads TGCGCCAGCAGCCTCGACAGAGAAGGCTATGTCTACACCTTC. Translation: CASSLDREGYVYTF.

The V and J genes are TRBV5-1 and TRBJ1-1; no definite D call. This CDR3 contains 15 residues. The germline V gene encodes CDR1 SGHRS and CDR2 YFSETQ. V was cut by 0 bases and J by 0 bases, with 9 bases left in between. CDR3 bases: TGCGCCAGCAGCTTGGCCTCCGGTATGAACACTGAAGCTTTCTTT. This translates into CASSLASGMNTEAFF.

The chain is built from TRBV6-1 and TRBJ2-5; 7 positions agree with TRBD1. Matching the DNA end better, TRBJ2-7 makes the J call doubtful. Germline CDR1 is MNHNS and CDR2 is SASEGT. The CDR3 totals 13 residues. CDR3 sequence (DNA): TGTGCCAGCAGTGAGGGGGCAGGGGGCGAGCAGTACTTC. This encodes CASSEGAGGEQYF.

In DNA, the CDR3 is TGTGCCAGCAGCCACGAGGCAGAGACCCAGTACTTC. Protein sequence: CASSHEAETQYF. The chain combines TRBV5-5 with TRBJ2-5, with D unclear. The CDR3 extends over 12 amino acids. Germline CDR1 SGHKS, CDR2 YYEKEE (reference sequence). Trimming took 4 bases from V and 4 from J, leaving 8 bases between them.

The V and J genes are TRBV6-1 and TRBJ2-7, with 9 bases matching TRBD2. The CDR3 contains 14 residues. Germline V gene data show CDR1 as MNHNS and CDR2 as SASEGT. Trimming removed 4 bases from V and 2 bases from J; junction bases left unmatched: 3. The CDR3 DNA follows: TGTGCCAGCAGTGCGACTAGCGGACCCTACGAGCAGTACTTC. Translating gives CASSATSGPYEQYF.

The V call is TRBV5-1, the J call TRBJ2-1; D perhaps matches TRBD2 (6 bases). This CDR3 contains 16 residues. CDR1 is SGHRS and CDR2 is YFSETQ in the germline V gene. Deletions cut 3 bases from V and 0 bases from J, with 13 bases between. This chain's CDR3 is CASSSGTFSSYNEQFF. The CDR3 nucleotides read TGCGCCAGCAGCTCCGGGACTTTCAGCTCCTACAATGAGCAGTTCTTC.